This paragraph covers one T cell receptor (beta chain) sequence. This sample stems from a study of blood T cell repertoires in COVID-19. The CDR3 is 12 residues long. Per germline, CDR1 SGHRS and CDR2 YFSETQ. V lost 2 bases and J lost 3, with 6 bases in between. As originally analysed: Estimation of nucleated cell counts relied on the amplification of reference gene primers. Produced via immunoSEQ multiplex PCR; TCRdb's table is partial and in-frame only. The V and J calls and clone size were taken over from that table, and D and trimming were inferred from the DNA. Of about 150,000 clones listed, approximately 90% were seen once; the top ten hold around 15%.

The chain couples TRBV5-1 to TRBJ2-7; D gene uncertain. The clonotype originates from a middle-aged woman with acute or convalescent COVID-19. The sample consisted of peripheral blood. This CDR3 is CASSFLGYEQYF. The CDR3 DNA reads TGCGCCAGCAGCTTCCTCGGCTACGAGCAGTACTTC.